This T cell receptor (beta chain) was sequenced during a study of CD8+ T cells in alopecia areata (dated by TCRdb to 2017 to 2018). Study-level background: Treated patients were enrolled in an open-label pilot trial of oral tofacitinib, 5 to 10 mg twice daily, for moderate-to-severe alopecia areata. Human TCRbeta sequencing covered scalp tissue and sorted CD4+ and CD8+ peripheral blood T cells from patchy and totalis/universalis alopecia areata patients and healthy controls. Disease severity in treated patients was measured with the SALT score, which quantifies the percentage of affected scalp surface area. Scalp clonality was compared across normal scalp (n=4), patchy alopecia areata scalp (n=8), and alopecia totalis/universalis scalp (n=8). TCRbeta CDR3 regions were amplified by immunoSEQ multiplex PCR with 35 Vbeta forward and 13 Jbeta reverse primers. Patients received tofacitinib for 6 to 18 months and were then followed off drug for 6 months to check for delayed response and recurrence. In both human patients and the C3H/HeJ mouse model, the study applied high-throughput TCRbeta sequencing to look at T cell clonal expansion in alopecia areata. RNA came from the PAXgene miRNA kit for fixed scalp, the miRNeasy kit for PBMCs, and the RNeasy kit for mouse skin. Biopsies were taken from tofacitinib-treated patients at baseline and at 4 and 24 weeks of treatment, and a later scalp biopsy was taken in several of the tofacitinib-treated patients.

The time point label for this specimen denotes: roughly 26 weeks on oral tofacitinib. What the treatment or condition label conveys for this sample: oral pan-JAK inhibitor, 5-10 mg twice daily. From alopecia areata patients, peripheral blood was collected along with lesional scalp punch biopsies. PBMCs were separated by density centrifugation and stained for CD3, CD4 and CD8, after which CD4+ and CD8+ T cells were sorted on a FACSAria. Library preparation employed the immunoSEQ multiplex PCR assay. For TCR sequencing, RNA was extracted from every sample and reverse transcribed into cDNA to serve as template. First-strand cDNA was synthesized using SuperScript III with a 2:1 mix of oligo-dT and random hexamers. A synthetic immune receptor repertoire was used to assess amplification bias, and residual bias was removed computationally. The published analysis was carried out like this. Raw reads were preprocessed to remove errors, and CDR3 was defined by IMGT conventions from the conserved cysteine to phenylalanine. Clonality was computed by normalizing Shannon entropy by log2 of the number of productive unique TCRs and subtracting the result from 1. Whether each scalp clone was CD4 or CD8 was inferred by checking scalp TCRbeta sequences against the CD4 and CD8 repertoires from sorted blood. Drawn from immuneACCESS, this table holds only the in-frame rearrangements with V and J called that TCRdb kept. Clones are partly lost; checked studies trace under half to an unresolved V gene and leave the rest unexplained. That table supplies the V and J calls and clone size; D and trimming were determined from the DNA. A total of approximately 110,000 clones appear in this sample, around 54% of them only once. The ten largest clones capture approximately 3.1% of the sample.

Broader findings and caveats from the paper: Many expanded lesional clones persisted in scalp and blood during tofacitinib treatment, which may partly explain relapse after stopping treatment. Tofacitinib significantly lowered scalp clonality and the number of expanded CD8+ clones among the top 100 scalp clones. Compared with normal scalp, lesional scalp, particularly in alopecia totalis/universalis, had higher clonality and more expanded CD8+ clones, which suggests antigenic drive. Because the treated cohort was small and included a single nonresponder, larger studies are needed to assess links between baseline CD8+ expansion and response. Unlike mouse skin, which is dominated by gammadelta T cells, normal human skin has resident alphabeta T cells that are also sequenced, and this complicates analysis of the scalp TCR repertoire. Compared with mice, TCR sequences shared between patients were less clear, possibly partly because of HLA diversity across the patient population.

The junction shows trimming of 3 bases on V and 2 bases on J, plus 13 bases between the germline ends. The CDR3, from cysteine to phenylalanine, totals 14 residues. Just CDR3 DNA is preserved here, 42 bases in frame from base 1. According to the germline V gene, CDR1 reads SQVTM and CDR2 reads ANQGSEA. In its sample, this clone was seen a few times. Its target antigen remains unknown. There are no base qualities to consult, and no much larger clone falls within one base. Material: CD4+ T cells sorted from blood, obtained at week 24, from a patient treated with tofacitinib. Rearrangement joined TRBV29-1 to TRBJ1-2; no D segment can be confidently identified. The clonotype was recovered from a human donor with alopecia areata. In nucleotides, the sequence is TGCAGCGTTGAGAAGGGTGAAGGGAACTATGGCTACACCTTC. Its coded protein is CSVEKGEGNYGYTF.